These 2 T cell receptor beta chains came from one sample sequenced in a study of T cell responses to AZD1222 COVID-19 vaccine. Produced via immunoSEQ multiplex PCR; TCRdb's table is partial and in-frame only. This sample carries some 70,000 clones, approximately 85% of them seen once, and the ten largest clones take over 5%. This specimen was peripheral blood, taken on day 0 of AZD1222 vaccination. These TCRs come from an adult in good health.

The V and J genes are TRBV2 and TRBJ2-7; D gene uncertain. Per the germline V gene, CDR1 is SNHLY and CDR2 is FYNNEI. The length of the CDR3 is 16 residues. V lost 4 bases to trimming and J lost 6 bases, with 22 bases between them. The CDR3, as DNA: TGTGCCAGCAGTGTAACTTCCGGGCCAAGTTCGGGCGAGCAGTACTTC. It is translated as CASSVTSGPSSGEQYF.

This clone has more than one count but fewer than ten. The chain recombines TRBV7-9 with TRBJ1-2; 9 bases fit TRBD1. The germline V gene has CDR1 SEHNR and CDR2 FQNEAQ (reference sequence). V lost 6 bases, J lost 7 bases, and 6 bases stayed unmatched. The CDR3 spans 13 residues. The CDR3 DNA reads as TGTGCCAGCAGACCCGGGACAGGGATTGGCTACACCTTC. It is translated as CASRPGTGIGYTF.